This T cell receptor (beta chain) derives from a study of CXCR3-negative and CXCR3-positive naive CD8 T cells. Overall study context: The TRB read total, some 150 million, broke down to about 1.5 +/- 0.3 million reads per library. Study results and caveats: The study found CXCR3 expression partially decreased after cryopreservation and ran most assays on fresh PBMCs. CXCR3-negative naive cells had less hydrophobic TRB CDR3s than did CXCR3-positive naive cells. Relative to memory CD8+ cells, whose diversity was much lower, both naive subsets had comparably high diversity.

Sorting yielded triplicates of fewer than 350,000 cells for each CD8+ T cell subset. Notes on this clonotype: Antigen: not known.

It was by 5' RACE with UMI labels that the TRB cDNA libraries were prepared. From the 5' RACE reads, TCRdb lists one entry per CDR3 protein and no DNA. This sample contains roughly 63,000 distinct CDR3 sequences. Germline V CDR1 and CDR2: PRHDT, FYEKMQ (reference sequence). The CDR3 totals 15 residues. This sequence was found in a human donor in good health. Some clones in this sample may be carry-over from other donors' samples. The specimen sequenced was naive CXCR3+ CD8+ T cells from blood. The subset was: CD45RO-CCR7+CD27+CD95- naive CD8+ T cells expressing CXCR3 (TNR3+). The rearrangement links TRBV13 to TRBJ2-1. The CDR3 spells CASSGGDSYNNEQFF.